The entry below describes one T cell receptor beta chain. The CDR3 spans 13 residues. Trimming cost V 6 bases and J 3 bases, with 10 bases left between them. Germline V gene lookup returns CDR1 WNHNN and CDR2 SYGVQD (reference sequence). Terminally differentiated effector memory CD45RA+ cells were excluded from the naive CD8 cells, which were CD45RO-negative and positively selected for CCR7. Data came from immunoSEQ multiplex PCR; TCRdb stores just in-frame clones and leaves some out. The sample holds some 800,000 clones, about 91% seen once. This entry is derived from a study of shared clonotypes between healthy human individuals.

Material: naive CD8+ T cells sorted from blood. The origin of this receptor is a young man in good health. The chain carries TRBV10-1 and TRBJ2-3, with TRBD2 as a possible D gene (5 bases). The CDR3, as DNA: TGCGCCAGCAGCCCCGGGGAAACAGATACGCAGTATTTT. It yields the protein CASSPGETDTQYF.